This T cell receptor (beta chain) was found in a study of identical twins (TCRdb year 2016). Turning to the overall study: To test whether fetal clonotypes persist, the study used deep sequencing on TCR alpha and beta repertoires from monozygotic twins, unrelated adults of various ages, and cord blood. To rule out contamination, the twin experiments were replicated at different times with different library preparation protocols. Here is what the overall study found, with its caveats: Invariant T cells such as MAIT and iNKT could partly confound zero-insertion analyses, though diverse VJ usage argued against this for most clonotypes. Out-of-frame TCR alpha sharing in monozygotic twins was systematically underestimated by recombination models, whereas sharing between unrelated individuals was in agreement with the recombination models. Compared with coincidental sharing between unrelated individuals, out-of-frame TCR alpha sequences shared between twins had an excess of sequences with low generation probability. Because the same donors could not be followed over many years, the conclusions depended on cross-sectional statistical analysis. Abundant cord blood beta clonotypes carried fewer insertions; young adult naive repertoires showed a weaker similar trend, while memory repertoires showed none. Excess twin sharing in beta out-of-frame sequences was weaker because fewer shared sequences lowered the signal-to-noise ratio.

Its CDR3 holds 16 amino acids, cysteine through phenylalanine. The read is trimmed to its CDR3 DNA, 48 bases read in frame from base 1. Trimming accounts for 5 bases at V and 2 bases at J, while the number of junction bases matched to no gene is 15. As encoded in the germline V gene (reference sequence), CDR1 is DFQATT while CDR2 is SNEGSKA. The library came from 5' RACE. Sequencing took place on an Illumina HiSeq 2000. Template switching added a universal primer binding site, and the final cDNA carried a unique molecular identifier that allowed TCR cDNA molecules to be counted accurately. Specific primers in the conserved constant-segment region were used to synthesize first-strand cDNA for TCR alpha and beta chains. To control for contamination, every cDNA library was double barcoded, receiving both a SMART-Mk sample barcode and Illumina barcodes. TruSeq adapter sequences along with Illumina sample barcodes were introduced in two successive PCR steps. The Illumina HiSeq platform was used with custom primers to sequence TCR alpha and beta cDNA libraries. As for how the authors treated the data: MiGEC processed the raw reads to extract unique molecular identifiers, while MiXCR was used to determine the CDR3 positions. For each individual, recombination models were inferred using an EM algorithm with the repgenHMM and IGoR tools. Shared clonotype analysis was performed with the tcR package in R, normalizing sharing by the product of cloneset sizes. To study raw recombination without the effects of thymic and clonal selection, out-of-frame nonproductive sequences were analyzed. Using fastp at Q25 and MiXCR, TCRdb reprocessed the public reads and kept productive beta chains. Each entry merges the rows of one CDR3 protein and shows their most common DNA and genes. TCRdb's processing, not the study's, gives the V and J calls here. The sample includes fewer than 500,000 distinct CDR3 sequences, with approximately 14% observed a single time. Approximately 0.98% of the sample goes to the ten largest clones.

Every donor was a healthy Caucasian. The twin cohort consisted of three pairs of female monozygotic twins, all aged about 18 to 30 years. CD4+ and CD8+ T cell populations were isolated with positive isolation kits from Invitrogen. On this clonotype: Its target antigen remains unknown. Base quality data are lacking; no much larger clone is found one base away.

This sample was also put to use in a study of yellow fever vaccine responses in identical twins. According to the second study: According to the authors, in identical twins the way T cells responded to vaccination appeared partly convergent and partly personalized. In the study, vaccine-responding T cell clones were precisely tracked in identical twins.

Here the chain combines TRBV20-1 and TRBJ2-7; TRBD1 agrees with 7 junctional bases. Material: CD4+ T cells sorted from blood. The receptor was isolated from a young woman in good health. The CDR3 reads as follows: CSAQRQGLGAAYEQYF. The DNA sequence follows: TGCAGTGCTCAAAGACAGGGTCTCGGAGCGGCCTACGAGCAGTACTTC.